This TCR beta chain appears in the sequencing data of a study of OX40 agonist ivuxolimab in advanced cancers. The sample holds one count of this clone. What it binds is unknown. Libraries were prepared by immunoSEQ multiplex PCR; TCRdb keeps only in-frame clonotypes and omits some of them. The top ten clones hold less than 7.5% of a sample with 69,000 or so clones, approximately 90% of them seen once. Study-wide findings and caveats: Low normalized T-cell clonal expansion was additionally recorded for some nonresponders.

CDR3 length: 14 residues. The germline V gene has CDR1 MNHEY and CDR2 SVGAGI. V lost 7 bases, J lost 1 base, and 5 bases stayed unmatched. Source: CD4+ or CD8+ T cells sorted from blood, taken in a trial of the OX40 agonist ivuxolimab. This clonotype was sampled from an adult with an advanced solid tumor such as melanoma, head and neck, liver or kidney cancer. The chain carries TRBV6-5 and TRBJ1-1, with 8 nucleotides matching TRBD1. For the CDR3, the DNA is TGTGCCAGCACCTGGACAGGGCGGAACACTGAAGCTTTCTTT. This gives the protein CASTWTGRNTEAFF.